These 21 T cell receptor beta chains were sequenced from one sample in a study of cytomegalovirus exposure and HLA in healthy donors. Vbeta (60) and Jbeta (13) primers were used in the PCR. Produced via immunoSEQ multiplex PCR; TCRdb's table is partial and in-frame only. The sample lists about 160,000 clones, around four fifths occurring once. What was sequenced was PBMCs. The receptors originated from a woman in her forties or fifties in good health and CMV-seronegative.

This chain uses TRBV29-1 with TRBJ1-5, with D perhaps TRBD1 (6 bases). V was pared by 8 bases and J by 5 bases, with 13 bases between. CDR1 is SQVTM and CDR2 is ANQGSEA in the germline V gene. This CDR3 has 12 amino acids. CDR3 DNA sequence: TGCAGCCAAAGGGGGGGCGATCAGCCCCAGCATTTT. Amino acids: CSQRGGDQPQHF.

This rearrangement joins TRBV5-1 to TRBJ2-3; TRBD2 aligns across 8 bases. Germline assignment: CDR1 SGHRS and CDR2 YFSETQ. The CDR3 consists of 16 residues. J was trimmed by 8 bases and V by 0 bases; bases with no gene match: 11. In DNA, the CDR3 is TGCGCCAGCAGCTTGGAGTCGTGGCGGGGGGCGGCTACGCAGTATTTT. This codes for CASSLESWRGAATQYF.

This clone was picked up a small number of times. The chain joins TRBV7-8 to TRBJ1-1; 8 positions match TRBD1. The CDR3 runs to 15 residues. The germline CDR1 and CDR2 sequences are SGHVS and FQNEAQ. The J segment lost 4 bases and the V segment lost 3 bases, leaving 7 bases of the junction unmatched. DNA for the CDR3: TGTGCCAGCAGCTTTGGACAGGGAGTTGTCACTGAAGCTTTCTTT. This codes for CASSFGQGVVTEAFF.

The chain carries TRBV29-1 and TRBJ2-1; 8 nucleotides line up with TRBD2. Looked up from germline, CDR1 is SQVTM and CDR2 is ANQGSEA. The CDR3 extends over 15 amino acids. J lost 3 bases, V lost 3 bases, and 7 bases had no gene match. The CDR3 loop reads CSVEYERGLYNEQFF. The CDR3 DNA reads TGCAGCGTTGAGTATGAGCGGGGGCTCTACAATGAGCAGTTCTTC.

V gene TRBV4-3 combines with J gene TRBJ1-6; D might be TRBD1 (5 bases). Germline V gene sequence: CDR1 LGHNA, CDR2 YSLEER. Trimming stripped 4 bases from V and 9 bases from J, with 16 bases between. The CDR3 consists of 15 residues. The chain's CDR3 is CASSLGLLMSSPLHF. The CDR3 region has the DNA TGCGCCAGCAGCCTGGGACTTCTTATGAGTTCACCCCTCCACTTT.

The chain has TRBV14 and TRBJ2-6; TRBD2 might be the D (6 bases). The ends were cut back, 1 base at V and 0 bases at J, with 13 bases in the middle. CDR1 and CDR2 from the germline V gene are SGHDN and FVKESK. The CDR3 length is 18 residues. The CDR3 is CASSQVPPGSSGANVLTF. DNA for the CDR3: TGTGCCAGCAGCCAAGTCCCTCCCGGGAGCTCTGGGGCCAACGTCCTGACTTTC.

V is TRBV7-9 and J is TRBJ1-1, with a tentative D call TRBD1 (5 bases). This CDR3 is 12 amino acids long. Germline CDR1 reads SEHNR; CDR2 reads FQNEAQ (reference sequence). The germline V and J ends were trimmed by 3 bases and 7 bases, with 9 bases remaining between them. CDR3 sequence reads: CASSFGQLEAFF. CDR3 coding DNA: TGTGCCAGCAGCTTCGGACAACTTGAAGCTTTCTTT. Combining the CDR3 with reference TRBV7-9 and TRBJ1-1 gives the whole variable domain DTGVSQNPRHKITKRGQNVTFRCDPISEHNRLYWYRQTLGQGPEFLTYFQNEAQLEKSRLLSDRFSAERPKGSFSTLEIQRTEQGDSAMYLCASSFGQLEAFFGQGTRLTVV.

The chain uses TRBV28 and TRBJ1-1; D is unclear. This CDR3 has 13 amino acids. Germline V lookup: CDR1 MDHEN, CDR2 SYDVKM. The V end was cut by 4 bases, the J end by 11 bases, with 17 bases between. Here the CDR3 DNA reads TGTGCCAGCAGTTCGGTAAGAAATAGAGGGGCTTTCTTT. Its translation is CASSSVRNRGAFF.

This clone was seen only a few times. The chain recombines TRBV28 with TRBJ1-2; TRBD1 matches 9 bases. The germline CDR1 and CDR2 sequences are MDHEN and SYDVKM. The CDR3 runs 17 residues. The ends lost 1 base at V and 8 bases at J; junction bases unmatched: 14. The CDR3 DNA reads TGTGCCAGCAGTTTATCTGAGGATGGGGACAGGGTAGGAGGCTACACCTTC. This sequence encodes CASSLSEDGDRVGGYTF.

The chain joins TRBV28 to TRBJ2-7; 10 positions agree with TRBD1. J lost 3 bases, V lost 8 bases, and 10 bases had no gene match. Germline loops: CDR1 MDHEN, CDR2 SYDVKM. The length of the CDR3 is 15 residues. The CDR3: CASSGIGTGDYEQYF. As DNA, the CDR3 is TGTGCCAGCTCCGGCATTGGGACAGGGGACTACGAGCAGTACTTC.

The chain uses TRBV7-2 and TRBJ2-5, with D tentatively TRBD2 (6 bases). The CDR3 is made up of 14 amino acids. The germline V gene has CDR1 SGHTA and CDR2 FQGNSA. V was clipped by 2 bases and J by 5 bases, with 12 bases between them. CDR3 in DNA: TGTGCCAGCAGCTTATTGGGCGGGGTCGAGACCCAGTACTTC. Translating it yields CASSLLGGVETQYF.

The V gene is TRBV5-1, the J gene TRBJ1-1, with D perhaps matching TRBD1 (5 bases). CDR1 SGHRS and CDR2 YFSETQ come from the germline V gene. The CDR3 has 13 amino acids. V was shortened by 4 bases and J by 6 bases, with 13 bases between the two germline ends. The chain's CDR3 is CASSKQGDAEAFF. The CDR3 bases are TGCGCCAGCAGCAAGCAGGGTGATGCTGAAGCTTTCTTT. The complete variable domain, with remaining parts taken from reference TRBV5-1 and TRBJ1-1, reads KAGVTQTPRYLIKTRGQQVTLSCSPISGHRSVSWYQQTPGQGLQFLFEYFSETQRNKGNFPGRFSGRQFSNSRSEMNVSTLELGDSALYLCASSKQGDAEAFFGQGTRLTVV.

The chain couples TRBV27 to TRBJ2-4, with 12 bases identical to TRBD1. With V trimmed by 5 bases and J by 15 bases, 5 bases remained unmatched. The CDR3 spans 12 residues. The germline V gene has CDR1 MNHEY and CDR2 SMNVEV (reference sequence). The CDR3 is CASSTRDRGPYF. The CDR3 DNA reads TGTGCCAGCAGTACCCGGGACAGGGGGCCGTACTTC.

The sample holds a few counts of this clone. This chain joins TRBV7-9 and TRBJ2-7, with a tentative D call TRBD1 (5 bases). Germline V CDR1 and CDR2: SEHNR, FQNEAQ (reference sequence). Trimming took off 0 bases at V and 3 bases at J, with 15 bases between the two ends. The CDR3 loop spans 16 amino acids. The CDR3 protein is CASSLAGMEQDYEQYF. CDR3 nucleotide sequence: TGTGCCAGCAGCTTAGCCGGTATGGAACAGGACTACGAGCAGTACTTC. The full variable domain, with the rest looked up from reference TRBV7-9 and TRBJ2-7, is DTGVSQNPRHKITKRGQNVTFRCDPISEHNRLYWYRQTLGQGPEFLTYFQNEAQLEKSRLLSDRFSAERPKGSFSTLEIQRTEQGDSAMYLCASSLAGMEQDYEQYFGPGTRLTVT.

Notes on this clone: Other DNA sequences of this sample code for an identical CDR3. The chain employs TRBV7-9 and TRBJ2-3, with D possibly TRBD1 on 5 matching bases. Germline CDR1 SEHNR, CDR2 FQNEAQ (reference sequence). V dropped 3 bases and J dropped 6 bases, with 10 bases sitting between them. This CDR3 has 13 amino acids. CDR3 residues: CASSLGGADTQYF. The CDR3 coding sequence is TGTGCCAGCAGCTTGGGTGGGGCGGATACGCAGTATTTT.

The chain has TRBV10-3 and TRBJ2-4, with D unclear. Germline values: CDR1 ENHRY, CDR2 SYGVKD. Trimming pared 0 bases from V and 0 bases from J, leaving 18 bases between. The CDR3 length is 19 residues. CDR3 amino acids: CAISESVVSFDSAKNIQYF. CDR3 coding DNA: TGTGCCATCAGTGAGTCGGTAGTGTCCTTCGATTCAGCCAAAAACATTCAGTACTTC.

In regard to this clone: This specimen includes other DNA sequences encoding the same CDR3. This chain connects TRBV29-1 to TRBJ2-7; D is possibly TRBD2 (5 bases). This CDR3 contains 11 residues. Trimming took off 3 bases at V and 3 bases at J, with 6 bases between the two ends. CDR1 SQVTM and CDR2 ANQGSEA come from the germline V gene. This CDR3 reads CSVDRGYEQYF. The DNA for the CDR3 is TGCAGCGTTGACCGGGGCTACGAGCAGTACTTC.

The J gene is TRBJ2-5, the V gene TRBV9, with 10 bases matching TRBD2. The ends lost 2 bases at V and 5 bases at J; junction bases unmatched: 6. The CDR3 is 15 residues long. The V gene's germline CDR1 is SGDLS and CDR2 YYNGEE. This chain's CDR3 is CASSVRGTSDETQYF. The CDR3 coding sequence is TGTGCCAGCAGCGTCCGCGGGACTAGCGACGAGACCCAGTACTTC.

The chain has TRBV19 and TRBJ2-7, with TRBD2 matching 12 bases. The ends lost 3 bases at V and 7 bases at J; junction bases unmatched: 13. The V gene's germline CDR1 is LNHDA and CDR2 SQIVND (reference sequence). This CDR3 is 17 amino acids long. CDR3 loop: CASSMFLAGGPRGEQYF. For the CDR3, the DNA is TGTGCCAGTAGTATGTTCCTAGCGGGAGGGCCTCGGGGAGAGCAGTACTTC. The whole variable domain, remainder taken from reference TRBV19 and TRBJ2-7, is DGGITQSPKYLFRKEGQNVTLSCEQNLNHDAMYWYRQDPGQGLRLIYYSQIVNDFQKGDIAEGYSVSREKKESFPLTVTSAQKNPTAFYLCASSMFLAGGPRGEQYFGPGTRLTVT.

The rearrangement joins TRBV27 to TRBJ1-1, with D maybe TRBD1 (6 bases). Germline lookup yields CDR1 MNHEY and CDR2 SMNVEV (reference sequence). The CDR3 runs 12 residues. Trimming took 6 bases from V and 3 from J, leaving 8 bases between them. The CDR3: CASSTGHTEAFF. In DNA, the CDR3 is TGTGCCAGCAGCACAGGGCACACTGAAGCTTTCTTT.

The J gene is TRBJ2-5, the V gene TRBV4-2, with 9 bases matching TRBD1. Germline CDR1 LGHNA, CDR2 YNFKEQ. CDR3 length: 15 amino acids. The junction had 5 bases not matched to a gene; V was cut back by 1 base and J by 5 bases. The CDR3 sequence: CASSQGTGGEETQYF. DNA for the CDR3: TGTGCCAGCAGCCAAGGAACAGGGGGCGAGGAGACCCAGTACTTC.